Below, 20 T cell receptor beta chains from the same sample are listed, as sequenced in a study of lymphopenia after photon versus proton radiotherapy. Method: immunoSEQ multiplex PCR; TCRdb's copy keeps in-frame clones and lacks some. The data show 89,000 or so clones, 65% to 85% seen once. Sample: peripheral blood, taken from a patient treated with proton-based radiotherapy. These receptors all come from a man between 60 and 70 years old with pancreatic cancer.

V and J are TRBV27 and TRBJ2-7; D gene unclear. Trimming removed 8 bases at V and 2 bases at J, with 19 bases between. Germline V gene data show CDR1 as MNHEY and CDR2 as SMNVEV (reference sequence). The CDR3 length is 15 residues. CDR3 coding DNA: TGTGCCAGCGGGCCCTTTGGCCAGAATACCTACGAGCAGTACTTC. This encodes CASGPFGQNTYEQYF.

The chain is built from TRBV18 and TRBJ2-7; tentatively, D is TRBD1 (5 bases). CDR3 size: 15 residues. Germline V CDR1 and CDR2: KGHSH, LQKENI. The V gene lost 3 bases and the J gene lost 0 bases, with 12 bases spanning the gap. CDR3 sequence: CASSPIMTVSYEQYF. Written as DNA, the CDR3 is TGTGCCAGCTCACCCATTATGACAGTCTCCTACGAGCAGTACTTC.

The J gene is TRBJ1-5, the V gene TRBV15; D not resolved. Looked up from germline, CDR1 is LNHNV and CDR2 is YYDKDF (reference sequence). The CDR3 spans 14 residues. With 6 bases removed from V and 6 bases from J, the gap between germline ends came to 15 bases. In DNA, the CDR3 is TGTGCCACCAGGCAAACCACCTTAAGTCAGCCCCAGCATTTT. Amino acids: CATRQTTLSQPQHF.

This chain links TRBV4-2 with TRBJ2-7; 10 bases are a match to TRBD1. The germline CDR1 and CDR2 sequences are LGHNA and YNFKEQ. Germline trimming cut 8 bases from V and 2 bases from J; bases unmatched to any gene: 9. The CDR3 is 15 amino acids. The CDR3 sequence: CASGFSGTGAYEQYF. In DNA, the CDR3 is TGTGCCAGCGGGTTCTCCGGGACAGGGGCCTACGAGCAGTACTTC.

The V gene is TRBV9, the J gene TRBJ2-1; D is ambiguous. CDR1 and CDR2 (germline): SGDLS, YYNGEE. This CDR3 is 12 amino acids long. V was cut by 0 bases and J by 8 bases, with 6 bases left in between. The CDR3 sequence: CASSVDGDEQFF. The CDR3, as DNA: TGTGCCAGCAGCGTAGATGGCGATGAGCAGTTCTTC.

This clone was detected a few times. The rearrangement uses TRBV6-5 and TRBJ1-1; 8 bases are a match to TRBD1. The junction had 5 bases not matched to a gene; V was cut back by 0 bases and J by 2 bases. This CDR3 has 16 amino acids. Germline V lookup: CDR1 MNHEY, CDR2 SVGAGI. CDR3 nucleotide sequence: TGTGCCAGCAGTTACTCCACAGGGGGTAGAAACACTGAAGCTTTCTTT. Amino acid sequence: CASSYSTGGRNTEAFF.

The chain links TRBV2 to TRBJ1-1, with D unclear. This CDR3 region has 12 residues. The V end lost 4 bases, the J end lost 6 bases, and 9 bases lay between the germline ends. Germline values: CDR1 SNHLY, CDR2 FYNNEI. CDR3 nucleotides: TGTGCCAGCAGTGTCACTTTTGCTGAAGCTTTCTTT. Amino acids: CASSVTFAEAFF.

The J gene is TRBJ2-7, the V gene TRBV27; TRBD2 agrees at 8 bases. CDR1 is MNHEY, CDR2 SMNVEV, per germline (reference sequence). The CDR3 totals 14 residues. J was trimmed by 3 bases and V by 6 bases; bases with no gene match: 7. The CDR3 DNA is TGTGCCAGCAGACGCACTAGCGGAAGCTACGAGCAGTACTTC. Its translation is CASRRTSGSYEQYF.

The chain links TRBV11-2 to TRBJ2-7; 13 nucleotides agree with TRBD2. The CDR3 totals 16 residues. V trimming: 2 bases; J trimming: 7 bases; junction bases outside the gene matches: 8. From germline, CDR1 is SGHAT and CDR2 FQNNGV. DNA for the CDR3: TGTGCCAGCAGCTTACTCGGACTAGCGGGAGTGAGAGAGCAGTACTTC. It encodes CASSLLGLAGVREQYF.

The chain couples TRBV4-1 to TRBJ2-4, with TRBD2 identical over 7 bases. V was clipped by 0 bases and J by 4 bases; unmatched bases: 3. Germline V gene lookup returns CDR1 MGHRA and CDR2 YSYEKL. The CDR3 loop spans 15 amino acids. The CDR3 DNA reads TGCGCCAGCAGCCAAGATCCTAGCGGAAAAAACATTCAGTACTTC. Its translation is CASSQDPSGKNIQYF.

The rearrangement joins TRBV5-8 to TRBJ1-5; 9 nucleotides agree with TRBD1. The ends lost 4 bases at V and 5 bases at J; junction bases unmatched: 7. The length of the CDR3 is 15 residues. The germline V gene encodes CDR1 SGHTS and CDR2 YDEGEE. This CDR3 reads CASSRDREGDQPQHF. CDR3 nucleotide sequence: TGTGCCAGCAGCCGGGACAGGGAGGGGGATCAGCCCCAGCATTTT.

The sample holds one count of this clone. The rearrangement uses TRBV4-1 and TRBJ2-2, with 9 positions matching TRBD1. This CDR3 region has 15 residues. V shed 6 bases and J 1 base; nucleotides not matched to a gene: 3. Germline loops: CDR1 MGHRA, CDR2 YSYEKL. Written as DNA, the CDR3 is TGCGCCAGCAGGGACAGGGGAAGGAACACCGGGGAGCTGTTTTTT. Its translation: CASRDRGRNTGELFF.

The chain's CDR3 is CASSLLQGAVSLTDTQYF. The CDR3 bases are TGTGCCAGCTCGCTACTACAGGGGGCTGTCTCCCTCACAGATACGCAGTATTTT. The J gene is TRBJ2-3, the V gene TRBV18; 9 bases line up with TRBD1. Germline loops: CDR1 KGHSH, CDR2 LQKENI. The V gene end was trimmed by 6 bases and the J gene end by 2 bases; junction bases not matched to a gene: 15. This CDR3 is built from 18 residues.

The CDR3 loop reads CASSPGVSGMNEQFF. The DNA of the CDR3 is TGTGCCAGCAGCCCCGGGGTTAGCGGGATGAATGAGCAGTTCTTC. The genes are TRBV5-4 and TRBJ2-1; 8 nucleotides line up with TRBD2. Germline V gives CDR1 SGHNT, CDR2 YYREEE (reference sequence). The CDR3 loop spans 15 amino acids. V shed 4 bases and J 7 bases; nucleotides not matched to a gene: 10.

The chain is built from TRBV4-2 and TRBJ2-1; TRBD2 aligns across 12 bases. The germline V gene has CDR1 LGHNA and CDR2 YNFKEQ. Trimming removed 4 bases from V and 0 bases from J; junction bases left unmatched: 19. The CDR3 loop spans 22 amino acids. The CDR3 loop is CASSRDLRLAGGPRGSYNEQFF. CDR3 nucleotide sequence: TGTGCCAGCAGCCGTGACCTTCGGCTAGCGGGAGGGCCGAGGGGCTCCTACAATGAGCAGTTCTTC.

The chain recombines TRBV23-1 with TRBJ2-7; no firm D call. TRBV23-1 is identified as an open reading frame with a role that is uncertain. The CDR3 is 12 residues long. Trimming left V 10 bases short and J 2 bases short, with 12 bases between. CDR3 coding DNA: TGCGCCATCGGTGGCCGCACCTACGAGCAGTACTTC. Translating it yields CAIGGRTYEQYF.

V and J are TRBV30 and TRBJ2-7, with 9 bases matching TRBD1. Losses at the gene ends were 4 bases for V and 2 bases for J; bases not matched to a gene: 6. The CDR3 has 14 residues. Germline V lookup: CDR1 GTSNPN, CDR2 SVGIG (reference sequence). CDR3 in amino acids: CAWTTGTGTYEQYF. CDR3 DNA sequence: TGTGCCTGGACGACCGGGACAGGGACCTACGAGCAGTACTTC.

V gene TRBV9 combines with J gene TRBJ2-7; D is uncertain. The CDR3 sequence is 15 residues long. Germline V CDR1 and CDR2: SGDLS, YYNGEE. With 0 bases removed from V and 2 bases from J, the gap between germline ends came to 12 bases. The CDR3 reads CASSVATGPAYEQYF. The CDR3 nucleotides are TGTGCCAGCAGCGTAGCTACGGGCCCTGCCTACGAGCAGTACTTC.

V and J are TRBV19 and TRBJ1-2, with TRBD1 identical over 7 bases. Germline assignment: CDR1 LNHDA and CDR2 SQIVND (reference sequence). The CDR3 totals 14 residues. V was pared by 6 bases and J by 5 bases, with 9 bases of the junction left unmatched. As DNA, the CDR3 is TGTGCCAGTAGGAGTCCCGGGACAGTTTATGGCTACACCTTC. The encoded protein is CASRSPGTVYGYTF.

The gene calls are TRBV7-2 and TRBJ2-1, with no clear D. CDR1 SGHTA and CDR2 FQGNSA come from the germline V gene. There are 15 residues in the CDR3. Trimming left V 1 base short and J 3 bases short, with 10 bases between. For the CDR3, the DNA is TGTGCCAGCAGCTTAGAGGGCTCCATCTACAATGAGCAGTTCTTC. Translating it yields CASSLEGSIYNEQFF.